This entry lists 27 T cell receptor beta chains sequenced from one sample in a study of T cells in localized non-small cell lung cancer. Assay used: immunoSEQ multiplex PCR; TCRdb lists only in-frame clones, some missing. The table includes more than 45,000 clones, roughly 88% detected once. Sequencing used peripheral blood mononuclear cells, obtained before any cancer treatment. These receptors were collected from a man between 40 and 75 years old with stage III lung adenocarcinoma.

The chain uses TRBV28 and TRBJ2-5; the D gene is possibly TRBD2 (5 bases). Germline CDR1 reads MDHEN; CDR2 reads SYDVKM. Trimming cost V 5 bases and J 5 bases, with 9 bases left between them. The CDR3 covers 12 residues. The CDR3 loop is CASSLASETQYF. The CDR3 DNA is TGTGCCAGCAGTCTAGCATCGGAGACCCAGTACTTC.

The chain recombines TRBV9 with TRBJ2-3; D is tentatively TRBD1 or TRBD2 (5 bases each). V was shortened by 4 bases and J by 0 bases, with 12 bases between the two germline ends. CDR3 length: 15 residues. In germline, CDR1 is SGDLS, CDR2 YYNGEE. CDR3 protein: CASSPRGGSTDTQYF. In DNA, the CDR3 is TGTGCCAGCAGCCCGAGGGGCGGCAGCACAGATACGCAGTATTTT.

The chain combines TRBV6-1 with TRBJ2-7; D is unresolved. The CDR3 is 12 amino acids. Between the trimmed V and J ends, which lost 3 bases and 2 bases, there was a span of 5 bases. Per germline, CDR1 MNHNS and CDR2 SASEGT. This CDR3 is CASSDPPYEQYF. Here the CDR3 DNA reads TGTGCCAGCAGTGACCCCCCCTACGAGCAGTACTTC.

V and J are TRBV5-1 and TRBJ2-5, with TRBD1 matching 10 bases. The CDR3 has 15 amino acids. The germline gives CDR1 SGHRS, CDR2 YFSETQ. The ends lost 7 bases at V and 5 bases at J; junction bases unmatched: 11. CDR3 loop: CASGRTGGEGETQYF. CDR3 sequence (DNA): TGCGCCAGCGGGCGGACAGGGGGTGAAGGGGAGACCCAGTACTTC. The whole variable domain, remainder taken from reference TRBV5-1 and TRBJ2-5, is KAGVTQTPRYLIKTRGQQVTLSCSPISGHRSVSWYQQTPGQGLQFLFEYFSETQRNKGNFPGRFSGRQFSNSRSEMNVSTLELGDSALYLCASGRTGGEGETQYFGPGTRLLVL.

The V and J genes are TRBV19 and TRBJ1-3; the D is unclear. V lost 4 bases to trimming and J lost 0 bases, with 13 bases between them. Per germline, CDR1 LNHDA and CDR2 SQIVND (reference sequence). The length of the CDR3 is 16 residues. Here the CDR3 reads CASSTSTAISGNTIYF. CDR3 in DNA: TGTGCCAGTAGTACGTCCACAGCGATCTCTGGAAACACCATATATTTT.

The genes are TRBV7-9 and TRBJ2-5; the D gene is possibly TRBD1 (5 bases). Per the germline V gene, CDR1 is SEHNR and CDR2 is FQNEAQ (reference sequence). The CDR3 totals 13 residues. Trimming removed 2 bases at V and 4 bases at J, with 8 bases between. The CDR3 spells CASSLQGRETQYF. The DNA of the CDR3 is TGTGCCAGCAGCTTACAGGGTCGAGAGACCCAGTACTTC.

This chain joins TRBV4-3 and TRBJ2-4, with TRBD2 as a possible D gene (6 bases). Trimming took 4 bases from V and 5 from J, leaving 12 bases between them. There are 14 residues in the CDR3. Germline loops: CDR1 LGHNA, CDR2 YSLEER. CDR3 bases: TGCGCCAGCAGCCCGGGGGTATGGGAAAACATTCAGTACTTC. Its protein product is CASSPGVWENIQYF.

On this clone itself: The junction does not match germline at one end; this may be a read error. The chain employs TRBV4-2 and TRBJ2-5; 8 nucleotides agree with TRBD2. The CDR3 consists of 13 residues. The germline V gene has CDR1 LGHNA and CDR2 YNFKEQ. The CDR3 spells CASSQDFSGIVDF. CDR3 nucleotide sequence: TGTGCCAGCAGCCAAGATTTTAGCGGGATAGTAGACTTC.

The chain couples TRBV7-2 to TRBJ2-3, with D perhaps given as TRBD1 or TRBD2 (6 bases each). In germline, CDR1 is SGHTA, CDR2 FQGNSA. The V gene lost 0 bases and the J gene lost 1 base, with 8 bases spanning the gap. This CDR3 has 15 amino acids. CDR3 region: CASSLAGGRTDTQYF. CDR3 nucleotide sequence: TGTGCCAGCAGCTTAGCGGGGGGCCGCACAGATACGCAGTATTTT.

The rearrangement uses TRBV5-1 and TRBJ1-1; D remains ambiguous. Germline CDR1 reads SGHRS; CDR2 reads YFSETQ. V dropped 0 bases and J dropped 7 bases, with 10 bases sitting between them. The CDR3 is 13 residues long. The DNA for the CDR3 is TGCGCCAGCAGCTTGGGAGTGAGTGATGAAGCTTTCTTT. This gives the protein CASSLGVSDEAFF.

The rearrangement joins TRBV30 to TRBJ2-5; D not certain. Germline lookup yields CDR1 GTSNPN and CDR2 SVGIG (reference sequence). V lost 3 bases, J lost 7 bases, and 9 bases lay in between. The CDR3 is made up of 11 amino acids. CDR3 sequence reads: CAWSVTGTQYF. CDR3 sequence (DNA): TGTGCCTGGAGCGTTACCGGGACCCAGTACTTC. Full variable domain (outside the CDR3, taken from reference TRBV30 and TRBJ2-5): SQTIHQWPATLVQPVGSPLSLECTVEGTSNPNLYWYRQAAGRGLQLLFYSVGIGQISSEVPQNLSASRPQDRQFILSSKKLLLSDSGFYLCAWSVTGTQYFGPGTRLLVL.

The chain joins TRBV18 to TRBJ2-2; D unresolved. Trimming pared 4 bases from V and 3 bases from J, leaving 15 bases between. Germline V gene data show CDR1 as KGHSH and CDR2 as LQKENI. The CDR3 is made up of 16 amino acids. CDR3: CASSRALFTDTGELFF. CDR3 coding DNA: TGTGCCAGCTCACGGGCGCTGTTTACGGACACCGGGGAGCTGTTTTTT.

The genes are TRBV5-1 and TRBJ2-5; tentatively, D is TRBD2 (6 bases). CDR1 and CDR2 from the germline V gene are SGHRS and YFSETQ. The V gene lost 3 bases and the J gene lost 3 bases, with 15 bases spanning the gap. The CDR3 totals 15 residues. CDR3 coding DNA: TGCGCCAGCAGCTCCACCGGGACTCCTGAAGAGACCCAGTACTTC. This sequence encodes CASSSTGTPEETQYF.

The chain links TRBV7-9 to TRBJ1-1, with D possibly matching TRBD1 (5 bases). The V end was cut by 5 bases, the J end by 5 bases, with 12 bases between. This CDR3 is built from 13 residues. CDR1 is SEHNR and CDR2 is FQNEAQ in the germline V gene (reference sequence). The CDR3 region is CASSPEEGTEAFF. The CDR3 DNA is TGTGCCAGCAGCCCAGAGGAGGGGACTGAAGCTTTCTTT.

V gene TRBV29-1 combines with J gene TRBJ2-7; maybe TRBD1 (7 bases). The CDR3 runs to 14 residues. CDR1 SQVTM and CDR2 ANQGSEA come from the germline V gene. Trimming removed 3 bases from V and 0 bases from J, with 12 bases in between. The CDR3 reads CSVEARGVSYEQYF. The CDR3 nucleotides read TGCAGCGTTGAGGCCAGGGGGGTCTCCTACGAGCAGTACTTC.

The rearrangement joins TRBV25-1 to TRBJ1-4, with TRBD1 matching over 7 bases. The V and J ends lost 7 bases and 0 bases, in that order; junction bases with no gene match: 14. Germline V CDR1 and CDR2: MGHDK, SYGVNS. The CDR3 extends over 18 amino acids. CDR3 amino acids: CASIYRDSWPTTNEKLFF. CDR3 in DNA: TGTGCCAGCATTTATCGGGACAGCTGGCCGACAACTAATGAAAAACTGTTTTTT.

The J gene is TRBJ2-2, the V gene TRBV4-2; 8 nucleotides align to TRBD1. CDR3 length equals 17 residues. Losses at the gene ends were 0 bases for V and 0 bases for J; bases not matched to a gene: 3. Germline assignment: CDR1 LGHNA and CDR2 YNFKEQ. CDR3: CASSQEDRAANTGELFF. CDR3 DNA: TGTGCCAGCAGCCAAGAGGACAGGGCCGCGAACACCGGGGAGCTGTTTTTT.

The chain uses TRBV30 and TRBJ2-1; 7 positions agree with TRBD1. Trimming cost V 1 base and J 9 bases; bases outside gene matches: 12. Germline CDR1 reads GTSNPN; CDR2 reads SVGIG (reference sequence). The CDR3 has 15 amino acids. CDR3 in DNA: TGTGCCTGGAGTGGTAAGGGGGCACCAGCCAGTGAGCAGTTCTTC. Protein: CAWSGKGAPASEQFF.

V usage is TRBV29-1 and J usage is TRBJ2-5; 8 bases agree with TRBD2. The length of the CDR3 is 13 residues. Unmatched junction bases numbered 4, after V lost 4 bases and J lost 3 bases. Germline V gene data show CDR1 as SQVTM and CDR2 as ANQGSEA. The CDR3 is CSVGRGGKETQYF. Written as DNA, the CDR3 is TGCAGCGTTGGTCGGGGGGGGAAAGAGACCCAGTACTTC.

The CDR3 is CASSLGEQPNTEAFF. The CDR3 DNA reads as TGTGCCAGCAGCTTAGGGGAACAGCCGAACACTGAAGCTTTCTTT. V is TRBV7-9 and J is TRBJ1-1; D not certain. CDR1 and CDR2 (germline): SEHNR, FQNEAQ (reference sequence). The CDR3 length is 15 residues. The V end lost 1 base, the J end lost 1 base, and 10 bases lay between the germline ends.

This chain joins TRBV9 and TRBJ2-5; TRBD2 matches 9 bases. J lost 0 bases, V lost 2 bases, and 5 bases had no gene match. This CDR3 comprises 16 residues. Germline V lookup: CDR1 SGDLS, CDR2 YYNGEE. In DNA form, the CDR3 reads TGTGCCAGCAGCGTTAGGAGCGGGGGGAACCAAGAGACCCAGTACTTC. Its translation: CASSVRSGGNQETQYF.

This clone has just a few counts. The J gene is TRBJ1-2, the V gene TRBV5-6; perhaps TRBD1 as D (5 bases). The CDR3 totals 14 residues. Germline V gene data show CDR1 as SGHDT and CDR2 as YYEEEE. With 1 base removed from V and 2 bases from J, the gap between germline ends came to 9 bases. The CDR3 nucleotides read TGTGCCAGCAGCTTGAACAGGATCAACTATGGCTACACCTTC. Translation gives CASSLNRINYGYTF. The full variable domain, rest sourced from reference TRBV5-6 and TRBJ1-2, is DAGVTQSPTHLIKTRGQQVTLRCSPKSGHDTVSWYQQALGQGPQFIFQYYEEEERQRGNFPDRFSGHQFPNYSSELNVNALLLGDSALYLCASSLNRINYGYTFGSGTRLTVV.

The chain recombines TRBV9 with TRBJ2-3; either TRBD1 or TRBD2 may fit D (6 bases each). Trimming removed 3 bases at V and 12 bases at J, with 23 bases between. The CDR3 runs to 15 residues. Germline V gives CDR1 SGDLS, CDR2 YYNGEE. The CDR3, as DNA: TGTGCCAGCAGCGAGGGGGGAAGGGGCAGCCCCCCCCAGTATTTT. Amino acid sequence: CASSEGGRGSPPQYF.

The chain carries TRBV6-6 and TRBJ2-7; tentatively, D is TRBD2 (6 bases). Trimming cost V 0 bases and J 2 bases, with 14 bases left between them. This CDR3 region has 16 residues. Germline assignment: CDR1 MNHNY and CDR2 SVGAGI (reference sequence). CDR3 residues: CASSYSPGEYTYEQYF. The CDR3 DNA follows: TGTGCCAGCAGTTACTCGCCGGGGGAATATACCTACGAGCAGTACTTC.

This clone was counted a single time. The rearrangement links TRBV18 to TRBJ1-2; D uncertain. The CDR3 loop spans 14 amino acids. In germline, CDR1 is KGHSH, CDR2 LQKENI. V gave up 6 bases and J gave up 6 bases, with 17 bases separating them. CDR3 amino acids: CASSPWAQSDGYTF. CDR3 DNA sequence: TGTGCCAGCTCCCCTTGGGCCCAGTCCGATGGCTACACCTTC.

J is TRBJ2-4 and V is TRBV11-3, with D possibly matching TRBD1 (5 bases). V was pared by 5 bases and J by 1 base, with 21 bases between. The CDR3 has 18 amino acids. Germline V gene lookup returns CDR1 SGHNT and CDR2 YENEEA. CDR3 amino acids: CASSQGRLGVTAKNIQYF. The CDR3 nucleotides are TGTGCCAGCAGCCAGGGTAGGCTAGGGGTTACGGCCAAAAACATTCAGTACTTC.

CDR3 in amino acids: CASSLTGTGPSYGYTF. CDR3 DNA: TGCGCCAGCAGCTTGACCGGGACAGGTCCGTCCTATGGCTACACCTTC. This chain uses TRBV5-1 with TRBJ1-2; 8 nucleotides line up with TRBD1. This CDR3 region has 16 residues. Germline CDR1 is SGHRS and CDR2 is YFSETQ. Unmatched junction bases numbered 9, after V lost 1 base and J lost 4 bases.